The present T cell receptor (beta chain) was sequenced within a study of T cells in Graves' hyperthyroidism and ophthalmopathy. General study results and limits: It was a median 6.5 months before onset that the model predicted ophthalmopathy.

Looked up from germline, CDR1 is SGHNT and CDR2 is YENEEA. The CDR3 totals 14 residues. V dropped 8 bases and J dropped 0; count of bases not matched to a gene: 4. Regions amplified from RNA transcripts were the TCR beta CDR3 regions. A set of HTBI primers served as the primers for a first-round RT-PCR of the TCR CDR3. TCRdb re-called the multiplex PCR reads through MiXCR, storing one row per CDR3 protein. This sample has around 580,000 distinct CDR3 sequences, with 46% found just once. This clonotype was counted many times. Its antigen is as yet unknown. Participants, patients aged 18 to 65, had newly diagnosed hyperthyroidism with a duration under 2 months. Investigators excluded patients with uncontrolled infection, other autoimmune disease, pregnancy or lactation. Orbital computed tomography, thyroid ultrasound, serum thyroxine and TRAb, and clinical symptoms together informed the diagnoses.

V is TRBV11-3 and J is TRBJ1-3; TRBD1 matches at 7 bases. The receptor was derived from a woman younger than 35 with Graves' hyperthyroidism. Source material: peripheral blood or thyroid tissue (not recorded which). The CDR3 region is CASGRDSSGNTIYF. CDR3 DNA: TGTGCCAGCGGCCGGGACAGCTCTGGAAACACCATATATTTT.